These 10 T cell receptor beta chains share one sample of origin, sequenced in a study of T cell responses to AZD1222 COVID-19 vaccine. The table came from immunoSEQ multiplex PCR; TCRdb's copy has only in-frame clones and leaves some out. The table includes some 71,000 clones, roughly 89% detected once. The sample here was peripheral blood, taken on day 0 of AZD1222 vaccination. These receptors were collected from an adult in good health.

As DNA, the CDR3 is TGTGCCACCACAGATACGCAGTATTTT. This translates into CATTDTQYF. The chain carries TRBV7-9 and TRBJ2-3; no clear D gene. The length of the CDR3 is 9 residues. CDR1 SEHNR and CDR2 FQNEAQ come from the germline V gene (reference sequence). V was clipped by 10 bases and J by 2 bases, with 1 base between them.

The genes are TRBV28 and TRBJ1-2, with TRBD1 identical over 9 bases. Germline V gives CDR1 MDHEN, CDR2 SYDVKM. The junction had 11 bases not matched to a gene; V was cut back by 5 bases and J by 4 bases. The length of the CDR3 is 16 residues. The CDR3 sequence: CASSGPRTGVSYGYTF. CDR3 nucleotides: TGTGCCAGCAGTGGGCCACGGACAGGGGTGAGCTATGGCTACACCTTC.

The chain's CDR3 is CASSQGDRGTTNEKLFF. Here the CDR3 DNA reads TGTGCCAGCAGCCAAGGAGACAGGGGCACAACTAATGAAAAACTGTTTTTT. The chain joins TRBV3-1 (or the pseudogene TRBV3-2) to TRBJ1-4; the match to TRBD1 covers 8 bases. Germline loops: CDR1 LGHDT, CDR2 YNNKEL (reference sequence). J was trimmed by 0 bases and V by 1 base; bases with no gene match: 4. The CDR3 consists of 17 residues.

The chain uses TRBV4-2 and TRBJ1-3, with 7 bases that match TRBD1. The CDR3 sequence is 15 residues long. The trim removed 2 bases at V and 7 bases at J, leaving 8 bases unmatched. Germline V gene data show CDR1 as LGHNA and CDR2 as YNFKEQ. CDR3 in amino acids: CASSQSRQGLNTIYF. The CDR3 DNA follows: TGTGCCAGCAGCCAATCCAGACAGGGTCTGAACACCATATATTTT.

The rearrangement links TRBV9 to TRBJ1-3; no reliable D call. Germline CDR1 reads SGDLS; CDR2 reads YYNGEE. The CDR3 contains 15 residues. V was clipped by 0 bases and J by 0 bases, with 7 bases between them. The CDR3 bases are TGTGCCAGCAGCGTAGGTGGAATCTCTGGAAACACCATATATTTT. Protein: CASSVGGISGNTIYF.

The chain is built from TRBV5-1 and TRBJ2-3, with D perhaps being TRBD1 or TRBD2 (5 bases each). Per the germline V gene, CDR1 is SGHRS and CDR2 is YFSETQ. V lost 4 bases and J 2 bases, leaving 8 bases between the germline ends. The CDR3 extends over 13 amino acids. This chain's CDR3 is CASSAGTTDTQYF. In nucleotides, the CDR3 is TGCGCCAGCAGCGCCGGGACCACAGATACGCAGTATTTT.

V gene TRBV19 combines with J gene TRBJ1-3; no definite D call. Trimming removed 7 bases at V and 4 bases at J, with 11 bases between. Germline loops: CDR1 LNHDA, CDR2 SQIVND (reference sequence). The CDR3 consists of 13 residues. The CDR3 DNA reads TGTGCCAGTATGTCGGCGATGGGAAACACCATATATTTT. Translating it yields CASMSAMGNTIYF.

The chain is built from TRBV18 and TRBJ1-1; 8 bases agree with TRBD1. V trimming: 4 bases; J trimming: 7 bases; junction bases outside the gene matches: 2. Germline V CDR1 and CDR2: KGHSH, LQKENI. The CDR3 spans 12 residues. CDR3 DNA: TGTGCCAGCTCACAACAGGGGGATGAAGCTTTCTTT. It translates to CASSQQGDEAFF.

This clone was seen just once. The CDR3 loop reads CSVEAGQGFGETQYF. CDR3 coding DNA: TGCAGCGTTGAAGCGGGGCAGGGTTTTGGAGAGACCCAGTACTTC. The rearrangement links TRBV29-1 to TRBJ2-5; D assignment may be TRBD1 or TRBD2 (5 bases each). V dropped 1 base and J dropped 4 bases, with 16 bases sitting between them. CDR1 SQVTM and CDR2 ANQGSEA come from the germline V gene. This CDR3 spans 15 amino acids.

The chain uses TRBV29-1 and TRBJ2-3, with 8 bases fitting TRBD2. The CDR3 consists of 15 residues. Looked up from germline, CDR1 is SQVTM and CDR2 is ANQGSEA. Trimming removed 4 bases from V and 3 bases from J; junction bases left unmatched: 9. This CDR3 is CSVVGRGGFTDTQYF. In DNA, the CDR3 is TGCAGCGTTGTAGGTCGGGGGGGCTTTACAGATACGCAGTATTTT.